This T cell receptor beta chain was identified during a study of OX40 agonist ivuxolimab in advanced cancers. Context from the whole study: The costimulatory receptor OX40 (CD134) was targeted by ivuxolimab, a fully human IgG2 agonistic monoclonal antibody. A male proportion of 70% to 90% and a mean age of 60 years, ranging from 23 to 79, were recorded for the dose-escalation cohort. The monotherapy dose-escalation portion (N ≈ 52 patients) of the phase I ivuxolimab trial is reported in the paper. Patients were allowed to have had prior anti-PD-1, anti-PD-L1 or anti-CTLA-4 therapy, and approximately 41% of the dose-escalation patients had previously received checkpoint inhibitors. Partial responses occurred in three dose-escalation patients, of whom one had hepatocellular carcinoma and two had cutaneous melanoma. The purpose of peripheral TCRbeta sequencing was to test whether ivuxolimab changed TCR sequence diversity and led to clonal T-cell expansion. Intravenous ivuxolimab was administered to patients every 2 weeks at six dose levels: 0.01, 0.1, 0.3, 1.5, 3 and 10 mg/kg. Of the 50 to 55 patients in dose escalation, about 20 had hepatocellular carcinoma, some 15 had melanoma, 9 had renal cell carcinoma and 9 had head and neck cancer.

Genomic DNA was extracted from sorted cells for sequencing of the TCRbeta CDR3 region. The immunoSEQ Assay was used to sequence the TCRbeta CDR3 regions. TCRdb's version of the immuneACCESS table is confined to in-frame rearrangements and falls short of the full clone set. An unresolved V gene accounts for under half of the shortfall where checked; the remainder is of unknown origin. Across this sample there are around 60,000 clones, with about 90% seen only once. Around a quarter of the sample lies in the top ten. The trial excluded patients who had a history of autoimmune disease or were on systemic immunosuppression. Peripheral blood for TCR sequencing was collected from all dose cohorts at baseline, on cycle 4 day 1, and on cycle 7 day 1. The samples were taken from a phase I, first-in-human, multicenter, open-label dose-escalation trial of ivuxolimab. Adults with locally advanced or metastatic melanoma, renal cell, hepatocellular, or head and neck squamous cell carcinoma were enrolled in the trial. CD4+ and CD8+ T cells were sorted separately from peripheral blood before TCR sequencing.

About this clone itself: The clone's antigen remains unknown. Base qualities are missing; no much larger clone stands one base away.

From the cysteine up to the phenylalanine, the CDR3 has a length of 16 residues. This entry keeps only the CDR3 DNA: 48 bases, framed from base 1. The germline V gene gives CDR1 as MNHNS and CDR2 as SASEGT. V and J are truncated by 0 bases and 2 bases respectively, leaving an intervening sequence of 14 bases. Findings and caveats that apply to the study as a whole: Low levels of normalized T-cell clonal expansion were also seen in some patients who did not respond. Clonal expansion of both CD4+ and CD8+ blood T cells was observed from baseline to week 6 at doses 0.1 to 3.0 mg/kg. The antigen specificity of the clonally expanded peripheral T cells was not determined. After ivuxolimab, CD8+ T cells had more expanded clones than CD4+ T cells on average. In the 0.1-3.0 mg/kg groups, partial responders had among the lowest normalized peripheral clonal expansion, particularly in CD8+ T cells.

The source material was CD4+ or CD8+ T cells sorted from blood, sampled in a trial of the OX40 agonist ivuxolimab. The receptor chain draws on TRBV6-1 and TRBJ2-7; the D gene is perhaps TRBD1, on 5 matching bases. The sequence was obtained from an adult with an advanced solid tumor such as melanoma, head and neck, liver or kidney cancer. The CDR3 region has the sequence CASSEARGLKTYEQYF. The DNA reads TGTGCCAGCAGTGAAGCAAGGGGCCTAAAGACCTACGAGCAGTACTTC.